This TCR beta chain came from a study of blood T cell repertoires in COVID-19. Study summary: Samples came from the United States, Italy and Spain, spanning acute and convalescent COVID-19. T cells, B-cell-depleted T cells, or PBMCs supplied cDNA or gDNA.

This clone has only one observation. Enrollment of patients from Seattle took place during active infection, with longitudinal follow-up. As handled by the study authors: Counts of nucleated cells, estimated from reference gene primer amplification, were obtained. Assay: immunoSEQ multiplex PCR; the TCRdb copy retains only in-frame clones and omits some. The V and J calls and clone size were taken over from that table, and D and trimming were inferred from the DNA. The table records some 60,000 clones, about three quarters of them present only once. CDR1 is SQVTM and CDR2 is ANQGSEA in the germline V gene. V lost 3 bases to trimming and J lost 2 bases, with 13 bases between them. The CDR3 has 14 residues.

The source is a man aged 30-40 years with COVID-19, enrolled during active disease. The rearrangement uses TRBV29-1 and TRBJ2-5; D is possibly TRBD2 (7 bases). Specimen: peripheral blood. CDR3 coding DNA: TGCAGCGTTGAGCGGGGGCCAACTCAAGAGACCCAGTACTTC. This translates into CSVERGPTQETQYF.